This T cell receptor beta chain comes out of a study of blood T cells in healthy people across ages (dated by TCRdb to between 2014 and 2017). Concerning the study at large: In model experiments, template switching captured roughly one uniquely barcoded TCR beta cDNA molecule for every two T cells. Age-related changes in TCR beta repertoire diversity were measured in the study by deep sequencing normalized with unique cDNA molecular identifiers. Four age groups were formed from the donors: young (average 16 years), middle-aged (roughly 38), aged (roughly 58) and long-lived (more than 75). Using the same blood draw, the study looked at two additional independent replicas of 1 million unique cDNA reads for two donors, one aged 18 to 30 and the other aged 80 or older. What the authors observed across the whole study: Because profiling used bulk unsorted PBMCs, naive and antigen-experienced compartments could not be compared conclusively. There was a strong correlation between observed TCR beta diversity and the percentage of naive T cells measured by flow cytometry. The long-lived group showed more naive CD4+ T cells, fewer expanded clones and increased TCR diversity than the aged group, suggesting age selection. As age increased, observed TCR beta diversity per million T cells dropped in a roughly linear way, and a significant reduction was already evident by age 40. Because donor CMV infection status was unknown, age-related changes in expanded clonotypes were potentially confounded. Estimates of total diversity from one million sequenced T cells were regarded as lower bounds and underestimates.

The CDR1 and CDR2 encoded by the germline V gene are LGHNA and YNFKEQ. V lost 1 base and J lost 3 bases, and the count of bases not matched to a germline gene is 8. From the cysteine up to the phenylalanine, the CDR3 has a length of 17 residues. Only the CDR3 region is kept as DNA, spanning 51 bases read in frame from base 1. Libraries were constructed by 5' RACE. Sequencing instrument: Illumina HiSeq 2500. A second about 7 to 12 cycle PCR used a sample-barcoded 5' primer and a J-beta primer mix. Each TCR beta cDNA molecule received a unique molecular identifier from a template-switch 5' adaptor carrying 12 random nucleotides. Each sample yielded at least 3 million CDR3-containing paired-end reads. The Mint cDNA synthesis kit, primed by a TRBC-specific oligonucleotide, was used to synthesize first-strand cDNA from all RNA. After uracil-DNA glycosylase treatment, a first 18-cycle PCR used universal primers M1SS and BC2_uni_R on all cDNA. The original pipeline was this. Each sample was normalized by randomly selecting 1 million high-quality reads, each carrying a distinct molecular identifier. Instead of being binned into consensus sequences, reads that shared molecular identifiers were thrown out. MiTCR, run with a Q25 quality threshold and the strictest error-elimination algorithm, handled CDR3 identification, clonotype clustering and error correction. A nonparametric unseen species model with Euler transformation was used to estimate lower-bound total TCR beta diversity. The raw public data were reprocessed by TCRdb itself: fastp quality trimming at Q25, MiXCR clonotype calling, in-frame beta chains only. Each entry is one CDR3 protein sequence, shown with its most common DNA and genes. The V and J calls were determined by TCRdb, not by the authors. The table for this sample lists 700,000 to 900,000 distinct CDR3 sequences; more than 25% of them were counted only once. Of the sample, about 2.9% falls within the top ten clones.

The 39 donors, aged 6 to 90 years, were systemically healthy Caucasian individuals from Russia. Each donor gave 8 to 10 milliliters of peripheral blood, drawn into EDTA-treated Vacutainer tubes. PBMCs were isolated by Ficoll-Paque density-gradient centrifugation, with at least 7 million obtained per sample. Trizol reagent was used to extract total RNA from PBMCs, with at least 5.5 micrograms per sample. Naive CD45RAhigh/CD27high T cell percentages were measured by flow cytometry on a PBMC aliquot from every donor. With respect to this clonotype: The antigen it binds to is not known. Base quality data are lacking; no much larger clone is found one base away.

This sample was shared with a second study, whose subject was T cells of mothers and their children. The second study's authors report: Nine systemically healthy Caucasian individuals, comprising three mothers and their six children, were included as donors. cDNA synthesis used all of the extracted RNA, with about 1.5 ug of RNA in each 15 ul reaction. Sample barcodes and 2-4 random nucleotides were added via the M1S primer in the second PCR. Over 9.5 million TCR beta CDR3 reads were obtained for each mother, and 2.5 million to 3.5 million reads were obtained for each child. Thymic selection similarly shapes TCR recombination output in related and unrelated pairs, with minor effect from inherited differences. Normalized repertoire overlap in related mother-child pairs was always slightly higher than in unrelated mother-child pairs, but the difference was never significant. Persistent microchimeric T cell clones were not detected, at a sensitivity of 85 to 100 clones per million clonotypes. In the study, deep NGS was used to compare the TCR beta repertoires of mothers and children, and features distinguishing related mother-child pairs from unrelated individuals were sought. The mean age was 40 +/- 4 years for the mothers and about 10 +/- 4 years for the children. After adapters were ligated using NEBNext reagents, the libraries underwent 100+100 nt paired-end sequencing on an Illumina HiSeq 2000. To avoid cross-contamination, the mother libraries and the child libraries were prepared a month apart and sequenced in separate runs. Between roughly 450,000 and 2,000,000 distinct TCR beta clonotypes were identified per donor. Naive TCR beta clonotypes were estimated from low-frequency clonotypes matched to each donor's FACS-determined naive share, without sorting.

This TCR derives from a boy aged 5-17 years in good health. The sample comprised blood. This sequence uses TRBV4-2 and TRBJ2-4; TRBD2 lines up with 8 middle nucleotides. The CDR3 here reads CASSQVGGGGNKNIQYF. The DNA reads as follows: TGTGCCAGCAGCCAAGTCGGGGGGGGTGGTAACAAAAACATTCAGTACTTC.